This is a list of T cell receptor beta chains from one sample in a study of T-cell reconstitution after alpha-beta-depleted transplantation in children. Using its own MiXCR run on the PCR reads, TCRdb lists one record per CDR3 protein. Of fewer than 750,000 distinct CDR3 sequences listed, 27% were seen once; the top ten hold around a third. Specimen: PBMCs, collected before TCRalphabeta/CD19-depleted stem cell transplant. The source is a boy in the first two years of life with Wiskott-Aldrich syndrome, due to receive a stem cell transplant. Each CDR3 is given with its conserved first and last residue.

v_gene	j_gene	CDR3aa
TRBV5-1	TRBJ2-7	CASSLALTGTYEQYF
TRBV29-1	TRBJ1-3	CSVPGDGRGDSGNTIYF
TRBV12-3/TRBV12-4	TRBJ1-1	CASSLSVGGRAFF
TRBV10-3	TRBJ2-5	CANGRDRETQYF
TRBV30	TRBJ1-3	CAWSVLGGTGNTIYF
TRBV7-2	TRBJ1-2	CASSLHSGSNYGYTF
TRBV27	TRBJ2-2	CASSQRQGGTGELFF
TRBV6-5	TRBJ1-1	CASRIGTENTEAFF
TRBV5-1	TRBJ2-1	CASSGGLTGVIWNEQFF
TRBV7-8	TRBJ2-1	CASSLGWGDAYNEQFF
TRBV28	TRBJ2-7	CASSPTLTVYEQYF
TRBV20-1	TRBJ1-4	CSARRTGGFNEKLFF
TRBV10-3	TRBJ2-2	CAISEFRATSGTGELFF
TRBV5-1	TRBJ2-6	CASSLVISSGVSSGANVLTF
TRBV7-8	TRBJ2-5	CASSLAGRGTQYF
TRBV28	TRBJ2-1	CASSSGAGLYNEQFF
TRBV6-6	TRBJ1-2	CASSYSKEGGYTF
TRBV10-3	TRBJ2-6	CAISDSRGRGSGANVLTF
TRBV20-1	TRBJ2-1	CSASAWDRNYNEQFF
TRBV5-4	TRBJ2-1	CASSLARQGRNEQFF
TRBV30	TRBJ2-7	CAWSSGLAYEQYF
TRBV20-1	TRBJ2-2	CSARDSQPGELFF
TRBV28	TRBJ2-1	CASIGIGLAGENEQFF
TRBV7-9	TRBJ2-2	CASSPMSRETGELFF
TRBV20-1	TRBJ1-5	CSARDMGQGKSQPQHF
TRBV11-2	TRBJ2-2	CASSPEGGTGELFF
TRBV4-2	TRBJ2-2	CASSQGSLNTGELFF
TRBV7-2	TRBJ2-1	CASSLAPGLTYNEQFF
TRBV29-1	TRBJ2-1	CSVKTGRDEQFF
TRBV28	TRBJ2-1	CASRPAGAYNEQFF
TRBV20-1	TRBJ2-1	CSAPGLAGGSYNEQFF
TRBV28	TRBJ2-7	CASSLSGQLSYEQYF
TRBV28	TRBJ2-1	CASKAGPYNEQFF
TRBV28	TRBJ1-2	CASSWTLGPYGYTF
TRBV30	TRBJ1-2	CAWSVWEGGYGYTF
TRBV3-1	TRBJ2-2	CASSQFPSGVNTGELFF
TRBV27	TRBJ1-2	CASSSREANYGYTF
TRBV7-9	TRBJ1-1	CASTSSGEGGTEAFF
TRBV7-2	TRBJ2-7	CASSLGTVIPYEQYF
TRBV20-1	TRBJ1-5	CSASPPGLIHSNQPQHF
TRBV5-1	TRBJ2-3	CASSSINPGQGLTDTQYF
TRBV11-2	TRBJ2-5	CASSSHGQETQYF
TRBV3-1	TRBJ1-2	CASSQDEQGAFNYGYTF